This TCR beta chain was documented in a study of blood T cell repertoires in COVID-19. Study overall: There were acute and convalescent COVID-19 samples, and they came from the United States, Italy and Spain. Nucleic acid was either cDNA or gDNA, and it came from T cells, B-cell-depleted T cells, or PBMCs.

V dropped 5 bases and J dropped 1 base, with 6 bases sitting between them. CDR1 is KGHDR, CDR2 SFDVKD, per germline. The CDR3 is made up of 13 amino acids. In the original analysis: By means of reference gene primer amplification, nucleated cell counts were estimated. Produced via immunoSEQ multiplex PCR; TCRdb's table is partial and in-frame only. D and trimming come from the DNA, and the V and J calls and clone size come from that table. Of over 100,000 clones in the sample, roughly 80% are singletons; the top ten hold about 4.1%. This receptor was obtained from a human donor in a cohort sampled during active or convalescent COVID-19. The sequenced sample consisted of peripheral blood. J is TRBJ2-3 and V is TRBV24-1; D not certain. CDR3 loop: CATSASGTDTQYF. CDR3 sequence (DNA): TGTGCCACCAGTGCCTCAGGCACAGATACGCAGTATTTT.